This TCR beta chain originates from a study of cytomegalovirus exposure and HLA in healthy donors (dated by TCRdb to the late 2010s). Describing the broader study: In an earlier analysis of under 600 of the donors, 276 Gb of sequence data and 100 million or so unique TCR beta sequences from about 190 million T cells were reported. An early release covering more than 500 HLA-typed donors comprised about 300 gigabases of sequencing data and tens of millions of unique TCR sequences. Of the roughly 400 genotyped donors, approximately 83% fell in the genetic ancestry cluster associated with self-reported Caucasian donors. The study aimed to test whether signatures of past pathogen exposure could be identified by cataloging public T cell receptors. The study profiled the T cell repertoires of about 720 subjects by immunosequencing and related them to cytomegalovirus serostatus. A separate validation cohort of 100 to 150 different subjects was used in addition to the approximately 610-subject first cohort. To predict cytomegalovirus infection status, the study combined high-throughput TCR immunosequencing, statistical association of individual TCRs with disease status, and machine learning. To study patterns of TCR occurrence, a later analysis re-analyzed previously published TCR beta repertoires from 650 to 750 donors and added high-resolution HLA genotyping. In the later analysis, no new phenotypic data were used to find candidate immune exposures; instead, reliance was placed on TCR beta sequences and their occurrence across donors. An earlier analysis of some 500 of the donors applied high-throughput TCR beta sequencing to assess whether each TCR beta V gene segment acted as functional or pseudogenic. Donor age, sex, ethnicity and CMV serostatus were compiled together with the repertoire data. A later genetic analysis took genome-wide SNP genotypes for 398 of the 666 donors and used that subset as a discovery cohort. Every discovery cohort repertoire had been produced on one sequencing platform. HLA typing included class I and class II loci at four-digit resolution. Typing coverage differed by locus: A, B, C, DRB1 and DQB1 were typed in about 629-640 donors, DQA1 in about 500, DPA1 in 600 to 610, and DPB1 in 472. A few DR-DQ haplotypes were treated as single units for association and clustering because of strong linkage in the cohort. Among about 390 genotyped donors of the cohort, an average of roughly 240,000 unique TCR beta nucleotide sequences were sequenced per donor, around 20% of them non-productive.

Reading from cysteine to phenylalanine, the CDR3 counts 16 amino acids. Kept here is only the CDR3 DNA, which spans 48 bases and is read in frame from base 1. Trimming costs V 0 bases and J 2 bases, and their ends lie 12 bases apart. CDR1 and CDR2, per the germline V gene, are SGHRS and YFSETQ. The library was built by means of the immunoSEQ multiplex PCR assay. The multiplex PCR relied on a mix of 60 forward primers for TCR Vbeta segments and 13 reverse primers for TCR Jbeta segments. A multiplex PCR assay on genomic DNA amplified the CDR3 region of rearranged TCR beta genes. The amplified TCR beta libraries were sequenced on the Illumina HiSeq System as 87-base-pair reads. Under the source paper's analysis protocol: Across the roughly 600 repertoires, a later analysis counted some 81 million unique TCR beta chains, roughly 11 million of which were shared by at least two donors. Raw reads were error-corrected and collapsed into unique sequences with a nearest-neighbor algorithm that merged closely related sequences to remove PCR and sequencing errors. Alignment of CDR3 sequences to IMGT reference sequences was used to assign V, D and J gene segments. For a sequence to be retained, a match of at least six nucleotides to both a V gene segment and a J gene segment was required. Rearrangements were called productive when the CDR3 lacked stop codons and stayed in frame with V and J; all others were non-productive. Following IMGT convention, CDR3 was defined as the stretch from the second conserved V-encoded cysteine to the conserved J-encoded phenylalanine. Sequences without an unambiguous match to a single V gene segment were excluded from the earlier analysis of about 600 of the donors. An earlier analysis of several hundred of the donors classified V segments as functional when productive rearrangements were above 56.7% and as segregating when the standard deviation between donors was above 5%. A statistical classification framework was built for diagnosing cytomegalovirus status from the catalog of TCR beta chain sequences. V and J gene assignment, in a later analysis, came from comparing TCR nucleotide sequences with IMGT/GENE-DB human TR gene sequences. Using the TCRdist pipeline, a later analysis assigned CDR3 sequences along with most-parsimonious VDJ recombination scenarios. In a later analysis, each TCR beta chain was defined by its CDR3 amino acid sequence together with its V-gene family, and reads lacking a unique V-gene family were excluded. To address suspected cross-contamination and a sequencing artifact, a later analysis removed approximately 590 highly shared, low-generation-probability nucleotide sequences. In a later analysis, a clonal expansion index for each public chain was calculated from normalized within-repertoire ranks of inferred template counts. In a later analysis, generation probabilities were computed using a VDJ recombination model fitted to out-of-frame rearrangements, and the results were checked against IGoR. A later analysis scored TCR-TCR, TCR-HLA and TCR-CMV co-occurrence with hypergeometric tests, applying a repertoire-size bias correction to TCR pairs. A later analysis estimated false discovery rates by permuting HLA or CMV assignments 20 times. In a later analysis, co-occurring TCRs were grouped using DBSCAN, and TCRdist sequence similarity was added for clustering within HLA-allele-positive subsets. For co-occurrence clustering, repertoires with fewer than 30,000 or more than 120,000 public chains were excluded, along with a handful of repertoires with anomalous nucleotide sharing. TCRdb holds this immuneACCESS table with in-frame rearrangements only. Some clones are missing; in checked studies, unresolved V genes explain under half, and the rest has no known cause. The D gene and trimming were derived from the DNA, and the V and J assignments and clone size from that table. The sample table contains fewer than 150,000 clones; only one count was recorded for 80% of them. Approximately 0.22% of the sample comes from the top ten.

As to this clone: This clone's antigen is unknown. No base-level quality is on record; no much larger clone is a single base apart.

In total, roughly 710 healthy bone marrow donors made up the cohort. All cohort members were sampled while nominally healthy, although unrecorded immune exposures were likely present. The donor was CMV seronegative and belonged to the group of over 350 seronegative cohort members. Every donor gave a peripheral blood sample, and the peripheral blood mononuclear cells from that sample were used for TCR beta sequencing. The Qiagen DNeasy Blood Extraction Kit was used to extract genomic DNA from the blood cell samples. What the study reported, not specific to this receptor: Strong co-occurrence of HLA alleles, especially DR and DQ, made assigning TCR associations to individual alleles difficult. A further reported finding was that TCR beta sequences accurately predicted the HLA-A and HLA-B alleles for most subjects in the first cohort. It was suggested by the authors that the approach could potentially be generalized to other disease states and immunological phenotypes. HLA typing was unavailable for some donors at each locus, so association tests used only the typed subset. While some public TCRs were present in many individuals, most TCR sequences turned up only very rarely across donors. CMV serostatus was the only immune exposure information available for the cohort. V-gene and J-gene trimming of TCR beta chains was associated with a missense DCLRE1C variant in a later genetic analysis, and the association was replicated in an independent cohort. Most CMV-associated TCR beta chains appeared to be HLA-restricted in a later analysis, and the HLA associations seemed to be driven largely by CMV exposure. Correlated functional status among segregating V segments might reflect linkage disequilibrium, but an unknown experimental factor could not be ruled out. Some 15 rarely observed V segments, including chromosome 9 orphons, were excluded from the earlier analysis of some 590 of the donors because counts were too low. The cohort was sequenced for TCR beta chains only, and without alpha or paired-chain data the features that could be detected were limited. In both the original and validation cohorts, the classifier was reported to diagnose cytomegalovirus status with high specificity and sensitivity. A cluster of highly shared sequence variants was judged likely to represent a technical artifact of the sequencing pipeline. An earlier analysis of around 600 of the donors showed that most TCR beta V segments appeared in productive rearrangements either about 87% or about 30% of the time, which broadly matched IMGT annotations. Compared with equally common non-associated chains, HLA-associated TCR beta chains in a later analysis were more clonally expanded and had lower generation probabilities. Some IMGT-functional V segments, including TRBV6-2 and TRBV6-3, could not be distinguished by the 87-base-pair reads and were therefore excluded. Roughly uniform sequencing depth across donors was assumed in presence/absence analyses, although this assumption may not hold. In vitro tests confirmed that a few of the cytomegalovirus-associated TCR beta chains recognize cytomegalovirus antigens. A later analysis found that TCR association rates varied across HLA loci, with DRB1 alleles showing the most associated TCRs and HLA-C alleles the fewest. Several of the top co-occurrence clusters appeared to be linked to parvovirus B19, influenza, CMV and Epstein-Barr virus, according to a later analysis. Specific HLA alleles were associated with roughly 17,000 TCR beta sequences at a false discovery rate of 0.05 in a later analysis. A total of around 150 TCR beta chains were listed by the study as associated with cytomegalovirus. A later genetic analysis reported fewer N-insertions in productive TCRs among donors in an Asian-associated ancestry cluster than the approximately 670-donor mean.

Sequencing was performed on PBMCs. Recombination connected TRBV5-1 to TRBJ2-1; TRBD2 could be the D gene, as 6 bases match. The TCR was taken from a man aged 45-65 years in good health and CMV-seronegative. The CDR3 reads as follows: CASSLEYSGAYNEQFF. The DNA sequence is TGCGCCAGCAGCTTGGAGTATAGCGGTGCCTACAATGAGCAGTTCTTC.